A selection of T cell receptor beta chains follows, all from one sample in a study of regulatory T cells in long-lasting Graves disease. Via MiXCR, TCRdb re-called the multiplex PCR reads, giving one row per CDR3 protein. Found here are hundreds of thousands of distinct CDR3 sequences, 22% of them singletons; the top ten hold about 12%. The sequencing used peripheral blood mononuclear cells (PBMCs), collected when the disease was refractory, from a patient treated with antithyroid drugs. The receptors originated from a female donor with Graves disease. Each CDR3 is given with its conserved first and last residue. A D gene is named only where the DNA matches it firmly. Size tells how often a clone was seen (once, few, many) or the class of an expanded clone, and some rows leave it out.

size	D	V	J	DNA	CDR3
many	.	TRBV7-2	TRBJ1-1	TGTGCCAGCAGCTACAGGGTAAACACTGAAGCTTTCTTT	CASSYRVNTEAFF
few	.	TRBV4-3	TRBJ1-2	TGCGCCAGCAGCCAAGACCCGGACAGTCGGTATGGCTACACCTTC	CASSQDPDSRYGYTF
.	TRBD2	TRBV9	TRBJ2-5	TGTGCCAGCAGCCCCCCAGCGGGGGAAGAGACCCAGTACTTC	CASSPPAGEETQYF
many	TRBD1	TRBV12-3/TRBV12-4	TRBJ1-2	TGTGCCAGCAGCTCCGGGACAGCCTATGGCTACACCTTC	CASSSGTAYGYTF
.	TRBD1	TRBV6-1	TRBJ2-5	TGTGCCAGCAGGGGTGGACAGGGGTATCAAGAGACCCAGTACTTC	CASRGGQGYQETQYF
few	.	TRBV10-3	TRBJ1-5	TGTGCCATCAGTGAGAATGTGGGTCAGCCCCAGCATTTT	CAISENVGQPQHF
many	.	TRBV12-3/TRBV12-4	TRBJ1-5	TGTGCCAGCAGTTTAATGGGGGGGATCAATCAGCCCCAGCATTTT	CASSLMGGINQPQHF
few	TRBD2	TRBV3-1	TRBJ2-5	TGTGCCAGCAGCCTTGGGACTAGCGGGGGCCCGTACCAAGAGACCCAGTACTTC	CASSLGTSGGPYQETQYF
.	.	TRBV15	TRBJ1-5	TGTGCCACCAGTAGTACAACAGATCAGCCCCAGCATTTT	CATSSTTDQPQHF
.	.	TRBV29-1	TRBJ2-3	TGCAGCGTTGATCTCGGCACAGATACGCAGTATTTT	CSVDLGTDTQYF
many	.	TRBV12-3/TRBV12-4	TRBJ1-5	TGTGCCAGCAGGCCCGCTTGGGGTTATCAGCCCCAGCATTTT	CASRPAWGYQPQHF
many	.	TRBV2	TRBJ2-1	TGTGCCAGCAGCGGGACTTCCGACAATGAGCAGTTCTTC	CASSGTSDNEQFF
.	TRBD1	TRBV3-1	TRBJ2-7	TGTGCCAGCAGCCAAGAATGGGGCAGGGGGCGGCACTTC	CASSQEWGRGRHF
.	TRBD1	TRBV12-3/TRBV12-4	TRBJ2-1	TGTGCCAGCAGACGGCCGGGACAGGCGTGGAATGAGCAGTTCTTC	CASRRPGQAWNEQFF
many	TRBD1	TRBV12-3/TRBV12-4	TRBJ2-7	TGTGCCAGCACCCCCGGACAGGGATATTACGAGCAGTACTTC	CASTPGQGYYEQYF
few	TRBD1	TRBV20-1	TRBJ1-5	TGCAGTGCCCTTGGACAGGGCAATCAGCCCCAGCATTTT	CSALGQGNQPQHF
many	.	TRBV29-1	TRBJ2-7	TGCAGCGTTGAATCCCCGGGCAGACACTACGAGCAGTACTTC	CSVESPGRHYEQYF
many	.	TRBV28	TRBJ1-4	TGTGCCAGCAGCAAAAGGGGGACCGAGGCAACTAATGAAAAACTGTTTTTT	CASSKRGTEATNEKLFF
.	TRBD1	TRBV7-2	TRBJ2-3	TGTGCCAGCAGCTCCCGGACAGGGCCGAGCACAGATACGCAGTATTTT	CASSSRTGPSTDTQYF
.	TRBD2	TRBV6-1	TRBJ2-1	TGTGCCAGCAGTCCTGGGGGGGGAGTGGGCAATGAGCAGTTCTTC	CASSPGGGVGNEQFF
many	TRBD1	TRBV12-3/TRBV12-4	TRBJ1-6	TGTGCCAGCAGCTTGGGACAGCCCGACGTTTCACCCCTCCACTTT	CASSLGQPDVSPLHF
few	.	TRBV19	TRBJ1-5	TGTGCCAGTAGTACGCTCGGACACGGAGGGCCGGTACAGCCCCAGCATTTT	CASSTLGHGGPVQPQHF
many	.	TRBV28	TRBJ2-7	TGTGCCAGCAGCCCCATTTTGGTCGGGAGCTCCTACGAGCAGTACTTC	CASSPILVGSSYEQYF
many	.	TRBV12-3/TRBV12-4	TRBJ2-6	TGTGCCAGCAGTTTCGGGAGCTCTGGGGCCAACGTCCTGACTTTC	CASSFGSSGANVLTF
.	.	TRBV6-5	TRBJ2-3	TGTGCCAGCAGTTTCCGGAGCCGGGACTCATTTAACACAGATACGCAGTATTTT	CASSFRSRDSFNTDTQYF
many	.	TRBV2	TRBJ2-7	TGTGCCAGCAGACCGCTACGTTTGGGAGTAGGGTACGAGCAGTACTTC	CASRPLRLGVGYEQYF
.	.	TRBV25-1	TRBJ2-7	TGTGCCAGCAGTGACGCTCGCGGGTGGCCGGGGCCCTACGAGCAGTACTTC	CASSDARGWPGPYEQYF
.	TRBD1	TRBV28	TRBJ1-2	TGTGCCAGCAGCACCGGGACAGGGGGTTTTAATGGCTACACCTTC	CASSTGTGGFNGYTF
many	.	TRBV12-3/TRBV12-4	TRBJ1-1	TGTGCCAGCAGCCATGGACTGACTAACACTGAAGCTTTCTTT	CASSHGLTNTEAFF
few	.	TRBV6-1	TRBJ1-1	TGTGCCAGCACCCCCCGCAGGGAGGGCACTGAAGCTTTCTTT	CASTPRREGTEAFF
few	.	TRBV19	TRBJ1-1	TGTGCCAGTAGTATACCGACAGCGATGAACACTGAAGCTTTCTTT	CASSIPTAMNTEAFF
.	.	TRBV7-2	TRBJ1-2	TGTGCCAGCAGCTTAGGGGGGGGTTCAGGACAGTTTCAGGATGGCTACACCTTC	CASSLGGGSGQFQDGYTF
.	.	TRBV7-2	TRBJ1-5	TGTGCCAGCAGCTTAGTCGAGTATAGCAATCAGCCCCAGCATTTT	CASSLVEYSNQPQHF
many	.	TRBV6-2/TRBV6-3	TRBJ2-7	TGTGCCAGCAGTTACCATAACCGGGACCCCCGATACGAGCAGTACTTC	CASSYHNRDPRYEQYF
.	.	TRBV5-8	TRBJ1-2	TGTGCCAGCAGCGTTACGGGGTTGGGCTATGGCTACACCTTC	CASSVTGLGYGYTF
few	TRBD1	TRBV7-2	TRBJ1-5	TGTGCCAGCAGCTACAGGGGGCGAGATCAGCCCCAGCATTTT	CASSYRGRDQPQHF
few	.	TRBV7-2	TRBJ1-5	TGTGCCAGCAGCTCCGGAGCGTATAGCAATCAGCCCCAGCATTTT	CASSSGAYSNQPQHF